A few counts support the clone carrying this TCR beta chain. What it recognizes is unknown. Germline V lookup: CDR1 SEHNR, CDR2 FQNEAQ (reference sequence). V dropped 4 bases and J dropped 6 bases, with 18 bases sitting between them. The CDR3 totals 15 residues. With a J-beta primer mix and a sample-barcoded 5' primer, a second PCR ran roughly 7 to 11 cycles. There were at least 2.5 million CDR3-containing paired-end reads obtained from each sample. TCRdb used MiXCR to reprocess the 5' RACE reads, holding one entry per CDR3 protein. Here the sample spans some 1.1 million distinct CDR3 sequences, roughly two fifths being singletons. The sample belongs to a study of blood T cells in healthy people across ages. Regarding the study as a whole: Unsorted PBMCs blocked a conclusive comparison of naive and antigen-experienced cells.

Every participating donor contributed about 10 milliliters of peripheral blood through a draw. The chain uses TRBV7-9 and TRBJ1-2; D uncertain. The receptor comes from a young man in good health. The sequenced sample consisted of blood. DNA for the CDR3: TGTGCCAGCAGCTCCCTATTCGGTTACTCCGATGGCTACACCTTC. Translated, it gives CASSSLFGYSDGYTF.